The 24 T cell receptor beta chains reported below all come from one sample, sequenced in a study of blood T cell repertoires in COVID-19. Sequencing was performed with immunoSEQ multiplex PCR; in TCRdb, only in-frame clones are kept and a portion is missing. This repertoire shows roughly 130,000 clones, approximately 90% found once; its top ten account for around 2.3%. The sample consisted of peripheral blood. These receptors were obtained from a human donor with COVID-19, enrolled during active disease. The donor label of this sample is uncertain.

This clone was seen a few times. This chain uses TRBV2 with TRBJ2-3; 7 bases fit TRBD1. CDR3 length: 14 residues. CDR1 is SNHLY, CDR2 FYNNEI, per germline. J gave up 4 bases and V 2 bases, and 3 bases lay outside the gene matches. CDR3 in DNA: TGTGCCAGCAGTGAACAGGGGGATGCAGATACGCAGTATTTT. Its translation: CASSEQGDADTQYF.

V usage is TRBV29-1 and J usage is TRBJ2-7, with a tentative D call TRBD1 (6 bases). V was shortened by 6 bases and J by 3 bases, with 15 bases between the two germline ends. CDR1 and CDR2 from the germline V gene are SQVTM and ANQGSEA. The CDR3 runs 13 residues. CDR3 region: CSVRPTGIYEQYF. The CDR3, as DNA: TGCAGCGTCCGCCCTACAGGGATCTACGAGCAGTACTTC.

The sample holds one count of this clone. J is TRBJ2-1 and V is TRBV11-3; D ambiguous. Germline CDR1 is SGHNT and CDR2 is YENEEA. The length of the CDR3 is 14 residues. Trimming removed 3 bases at V and 6 bases at J, with 12 bases between. CDR3: CASSLTLVSNEQFF. The CDR3 nucleotides read TGTGCCAGCAGCTTGACGCTAGTCAGCAATGAGCAGTTCTTC.

This clone has a handful of counts. The J gene is TRBJ2-7, the V gene TRBV5-6; D possibly corresponds to TRBD2 (5 bases). V was shortened by 4 bases and J by 0 bases, with 11 bases between the two germline ends. This CDR3 has 14 amino acids. Germline V lookup: CDR1 SGHDT, CDR2 YYEEEE. The CDR3 region has the DNA TGTGCCAGCAGCCGAGGACTGGGCTCCTACGAGCAGTACTTC. Protein: CASSRGLGSYEQYF.

The chain carries TRBV5-5 and TRBJ2-5, with D maybe TRBD2 (6 bases). Per germline, CDR1 SGHKS and CDR2 YYEKEE (reference sequence). Trimming took off 4 bases at V and 2 bases at J, with 12 bases between the two ends. CDR3 length equals 14 residues. The CDR3 spells CASSPGTEQETQYF. The CDR3 region has the DNA TGTGCCAGCAGCCCCGGGACTGAGCAAGAGACCCAGTACTTC.

CDR3 amino acids: CASSLGLAGKYEQYF. The CDR3 DNA reads TGTGCCAGCAGCTTGGGGCTAGCGGGAAAGTACGAGCAGTACTTC. The chain recombines TRBV11-3 with TRBJ2-7; 9 nucleotides match TRBD2. Germline CDR1 SGHNT, CDR2 YENEEA. This CDR3 spans 15 amino acids. V was clipped by 3 bases and J by 4 bases; unmatched bases: 7.

The chain links TRBV3-1 (or the pseudogene TRBV3-2) to TRBJ1-4, with D possibly TRBD1 on 6 matching bases. The CDR3 is made up of 15 amino acids. Trimming shortened V by 1 base and J by 5 bases, and 11 bases separated the two germline ends. The germline gives CDR1 LGHDT, CDR2 YNNKEL (reference sequence). This chain's CDR3 is CASSQGGRVNEKLFF. CDR3 coding DNA: TGTGCCAGCAGCCAAGGGGGGCGTGTAAATGAAAAACTGTTTTTT.

In this sample, this clone turned up once. The rearrangement links TRBV11-3 to TRBJ2-1, with D maybe TRBD2 (5 bases). CDR3 length: 15 amino acids. V was pared by 3 bases and J by 2 bases, with 11 bases between. Germline loops: CDR1 SGHNT, CDR2 YENEEA. The CDR3 protein is CASSFSGGTYNEQFF. CDR3 in DNA: TGTGCCAGCAGCTTCTCAGGAGGCACCTACAATGAGCAGTTCTTC.

The J gene is TRBJ2-1, the V gene TRBV7-9, with a weak D call TRBD1 (6 bases). Trimming took off 7 bases at V and 3 bases at J, with 16 bases between the two ends. This CDR3 region has 15 residues. The germline V gene encodes CDR1 SEHNR and CDR2 FQNEAQ (reference sequence). The CDR3: CASNPTGGFYNEQFF. The CDR3 nucleotides are TGTGCCAGCAACCCGACAGGAGGATTCTACAATGAGCAGTTCTTC.

The V call is TRBV19, the J call TRBJ1-4; TRBD1 is a possible D gene (5 bases). The ends were cut back, 10 bases at V and 3 bases at J, with 21 bases in the middle. CDR1 is LNHDA, CDR2 SQIVND, per germline (reference sequence). This CDR3 has 16 residues. In DNA, the CDR3 is TGTGCCACCGGGGCGGGATGGGATTCTTCTAATGAAAAACTGTTTTTT. This encodes CATGAGWDSSNEKLFF. The full variable domain, rest sourced from reference TRBV19 and TRBJ1-4, is DGGITQSPKYLFRKEGQNVTLSCEQNLNHDAMYWYRQDPGQGLRLIYYSQIVNDFQKGDIAEGYSVSREKKESFPLTVTSAQKNPTAFYLCATGAGWDSSNEKLFFGSGTQLSVL.

The chain couples TRBV19 to TRBJ1-5, with D uncertain. The CDR3 consists of 15 residues. The V gene's germline CDR1 is LNHDA and CDR2 SQIVND (reference sequence). Trimming shortened V by 7 bases and J by 0 bases, and 13 bases separated the two germline ends. CDR3 sequence reads: CASTLNRDSNQPQHF. CDR3 nucleotide sequence: TGTGCCAGTACCCTAAACCGGGATAGCAATCAGCCCCAGCATTTT.

The genes are TRBV4-2 and TRBJ2-1; 8 nucleotides agree with TRBD2. CDR1 and CDR2 (germline): LGHNA, YNFKEQ. Losses at the gene ends were 0 bases for V and 4 bases for J; bases not matched to a gene: 5. The CDR3 length is 16 residues. CDR3 sequence: CASSQDLIAGYNEQFF. The CDR3 nucleotides read TGTGCCAGCAGCCAAGATTTGATAGCGGGGTACAATGAGCAGTTCTTC.

The rearrangement links TRBV7-9 to TRBJ1-1; no firm D call. V dropped 2 bases and J dropped 3 bases, with 4 bases sitting between them. Per germline, CDR1 SEHNR and CDR2 FQNEAQ (reference sequence). The CDR3 extends over 12 amino acids. CDR3 nucleotide sequence: TGTGCCAGCAGCTTACGAGACACTGAAGCTTTCTTT. It specifies CASSLRDTEAFF.

In DNA form, the CDR3 reads TGTGCCATCAGTCCGCGGGAGGTGCCGAGCACCGGGGAGCTGTTTTTT. It translates to CAISPREVPSTGELFF. The chain has TRBV10-3 and TRBJ2-2, with 8 bases aligning to TRBD2. Per the germline V gene, CDR1 is ENHRY and CDR2 is SYGVKD. CDR3 length: 16 residues. The junction had 9 bases not matched to a gene; V was cut back by 5 bases and J by 4 bases.

The chain combines TRBV4-2 with TRBJ2-7; 10 bases align to TRBD2. Germline CDR1 LGHNA, CDR2 YNFKEQ. Losses at the gene ends were 0 bases for V and 7 bases for J; bases not matched to a gene: 9. This CDR3 spans 16 amino acids. CDR3 nucleotide sequence: TGTGCCAGCAGCCAAGACGAAGGACTAGCGGAGAGAGAGCAGTACTTC. Protein: CASSQDEGLAEREQYF.

The chain joins TRBV12-3 or TRBV12-4 to TRBJ2-5; perhaps TRBD1 as D (7 bases). The CDR3 sequence is 13 residues long. V was cut by 3 bases and J by 4 bases, with 9 bases left in between. The DNA of the CDR3 is TGTGCCAGCAGTTTGCAGGGGGGAGAGACCCAGTACTTC. Encoded protein: CASSLQGGETQYF.

The V call is TRBV5-1, the J call TRBJ1-2, with TRBD1 as a possible D gene (6 bases). The V end was cut by 5 bases, the J end by 1 base, with 9 bases between. This CDR3 is 13 amino acids long. In germline, CDR1 is SGHRS, CDR2 YFSETQ. DNA for the CDR3: TGCGCCAGCAGTTCACAGGGTAACTATGGCTACACCTTC. This sequence encodes CASSSQGNYGYTF.

The gene calls are TRBV11-3 and TRBJ1-2; 8 bases fit TRBD1. The V and J ends lost 5 bases and 2 bases, in that order; junction bases with no gene match: 7. Per germline, CDR1 SGHNT and CDR2 YENEEA. This CDR3 region has 15 residues. The chain's CDR3 is CASSGQGAMNYGYTF. The CDR3 DNA follows: TGTGCCAGCAGCGGGCAGGGGGCGATGAACTATGGCTACACCTTC.

This clone was observed a single time. The rearrangement joins TRBV29-1 to TRBJ1-1; D unclear. Trimming left V 1 base short and J 3 bases short, with 9 bases between. In germline, CDR1 is SQVTM, CDR2 ANQGSEA. The CDR3 totals 13 residues. CDR3 amino acids: CSVEGREDTEAFF. The CDR3 DNA reads as TGCAGCGTTGAAGGCCGGGAGGACACTGAAGCTTTCTTT.

The CDR3 loop is CASSWTGAISGANVLTF. CDR3 nucleotide sequence: TGTGCCAGCAGCTGGACAGGGGCCATCTCTGGGGCCAACGTCCTGACTTTC. This chain links TRBV27 with TRBJ2-6; 9 bases match TRBD1. Germline CDR1 MNHEY, CDR2 SMNVEV (reference sequence). Trimming took 6 bases from V and 0 from J; bases not matched to a gene: 6. The CDR3 covers 17 residues.

The V call is TRBV2, the J call TRBJ2-7; 7 nucleotides line up with TRBD2. The CDR3 covers 13 residues. The V and J ends lost 4 bases and 4 bases, in that order; junction bases with no gene match: 4. In germline, CDR1 is SNHLY, CDR2 FYNNEI. The chain's CDR3 is CASSGGGFYEQYF. For the CDR3, the DNA is TGTGCCAGCAGTGGGGGGGGATTTTACGAGCAGTACTTC.

This clone came up a few times. J is TRBJ1-6 and V is TRBV3-1 (or the pseudogene TRBV3-2); possibly TRBD1 for D (5 bases). CDR3 length equals 15 residues. Germline V lookup: CDR1 LGHDT, CDR2 YNNKEL (reference sequence). The V and J ends lost 0 bases and 11 bases respectively, with 14 bases between them. CDR3 nucleotides: TGTGCCAGCAGCCAAGATCTCGGGGGACGGGCACCCCTCCACTTT. Its translation: CASSQDLGGRAPLHF.

V is TRBV27 and J is TRBJ2-1; D perhaps matches TRBD1 (5 bases). This CDR3 contains 14 residues. The germline CDR1 and CDR2 sequences are MNHEY and SMNVEV (reference sequence). Trimming left V 6 bases short and J 5 bases short, with 14 bases between. Written as DNA, the CDR3 is TGTGCCAGCAGCCCTACCGACAGTGACAATGAGCAGTTCTTC. Translation: CASSPTDSDNEQFF.

This clone was found once. The CDR3 coding sequence is TGTGCCAGCAGCGAAGGGCGGGTCTCCTATGGCTACACCTTC. Translated: CASSEGRVSYGYTF. The chain recombines TRBV3-1 (or the pseudogene TRBV3-2) with TRBJ1-2; D unresolved. The CDR3 consists of 14 residues. Germline V gene lookup returns CDR1 LGHDT and CDR2 YNNKEL (reference sequence). V gave up 5 bases and J gave up 4 bases, with 14 bases separating them.